A selection of T cell receptor beta chains follows, all from one sample in a study of T-cell reconstitution after alpha-beta-depleted transplantation in children. TCRdb ran MiXCR on the PCR reads and lists one entry per CDR3 protein. The sample yields around 15,000 distinct CDR3 sequences, approximately 5.1% seen once. The sequences come from PBMCs, collected before TCRalphabeta/CD19-depleted stem cell transplant. These receptor sequences come from a boy aged 5-17 years with acute lymphoblastic leukemia, due to receive a stem cell transplant. CDR3s include the opening cysteine and the closing phenylalanine or tryptophan. Each record gives: V gene, J gene, clone size, CDR3 protein. Part of the rows lack a size; the others show once, few, many or a class for expanded clones.

V gene: TRBV5-1; J gene: TRBJ2-3; clone size: medium-sized; CDR3 protein: CASSLELAGADTQYF
V gene: TRBV10-2; J gene: TRBJ2-1; clone size: few; CDR3 protein: CASSDTPGYNEQFF
V gene: TRBV23-1; J gene: TRBJ2-2; clone size: .; CDR3 protein: CASSPGQRSGELFF
V gene: TRBV28; J gene: TRBJ2-3; clone size: many; CDR3 protein: CASSLPLRPGGIKDTQYF
V gene: TRBV29-1; J gene: TRBJ2-1; clone size: many; CDR3 protein: CSAARTSGRASEQFF
V gene: TRBV28; J gene: TRBJ2-3; clone size: many; CDR3 protein: CASSSGTDQSDTQYF
V gene: TRBV5-6; J gene: TRBJ2-5; clone size: few; CDR3 protein: CASSSLLLPETQYF
V gene: TRBV15; J gene: TRBJ1-5; clone size: many; CDR3 protein: CATSSDRGPLVPQHF
V gene: TRBV7-2; J gene: TRBJ1-1; clone size: many; CDR3 protein: CASSLDMRTEAFF
V gene: TRBV20-1; J gene: TRBJ1-5; clone size: medium-sized; CDR3 protein: CSARELPGGTNQPQHF
V gene: TRBV5-1; J gene: TRBJ1-2; clone size: many; CDR3 protein: CASSPRTGDPDGYTF
V gene: TRBV14; J gene: TRBJ2-7; clone size: many; CDR3 protein: CASSKRDSTSYEQYF
V gene: TRBV7-9; J gene: TRBJ1-3; clone size: many; CDR3 protein: CASSPDGLTGNTIYF
V gene: TRBV20-1; J gene: TRBJ2-2; clone size: many; CDR3 protein: CSARRSPSGHTGELFF
V gene: TRBV11-2; J gene: TRBJ2-7; clone size: many; CDR3 protein: CASSALRGSYEQYF
V gene: TRBV12-5; J gene: TRBJ1-1; clone size: many; CDR3 protein: CASGPHSRAANTEAFF
V gene: TRBV6-5; J gene: TRBJ2-1; clone size: many; CDR3 protein: CASSYSIRNEQFF
V gene: TRBV12-3/TRBV12-4; J gene: TRBJ2-1; clone size: many; CDR3 protein: CASSFSGRANEQFF
V gene: TRBV28; J gene: TRBJ2-1; clone size: many; CDR3 protein: CASSFGGRPPNEQFF
V gene: TRBV13; J gene: TRBJ2-2; clone size: .; CDR3 protein: CASGRGQRTGELFF
V gene: TRBV12-3/TRBV12-4; J gene: TRBJ2-7; clone size: many; CDR3 protein: CASSPEGAVFRHEQYF
V gene: TRBV9; J gene: TRBJ2-7; clone size: many; CDR3 protein: CASSGSSASGFYEQYF